This T cell receptor beta chain was sequenced for a study of T-cell memory formation after mild COVID-19. Background on the study: For the most part, TCR clusters were specific to one donor. Findings and caveats of the study: Of the contracting clones, CD4+ ones lay mainly in CM and EM, and CD8+ ones in EMRA. CD4+ bias marked clones expanding day 15 to 37, unlike balanced contracting clones. Some clones that responded turned up in pre-infection memory, which suggests that cross-reactive memory joined in.

The ends lost 1 base at V and 6 bases at J; junction bases unmatched: 5. This CDR3 has 15 amino acids. The germline V gene has CDR1 SGHTA and CDR2 FQGNSA. A remark on this clonotype: The antigen is undetermined.

TCRdb ran MiXCR on the 5' RACE reads and lists one entry per CDR3 protein. The sample carries 40,000 to 60,000 distinct CDR3 sequences, 9.3% recorded once. This receptor was taken from an adult woman who had mild COVID-19 (a few samples of this study predate the infection). Cell type and time point are not known. The sequenced sample was PBMCs or a T cell subset sorted from them (not recorded which). This chain connects TRBV7-2 to TRBJ2-2, with 7 bases that match TRBD2. CDR3: CASSLVAGVSGELFF. The CDR3, as DNA: TGTGCCAGCAGCTTAGTGGCGGGAGTGTCCGGGGAGCTGTTTTTT.